This TCR beta chain was recovered during a study of blood T cell repertoires in COVID-19 (dated by TCRdb to between 2020 and 2021). With regard to the full study: Collaborator samples came from the United States, Italy and Spain and covered acute and convalescent phases of COVID-19. Where HLA class I and class II types were available, the types were taken from metadata supplied by the sample provider, not from assay-based typing. The samples were drawn from the first 160 participants of the ongoing ImmuneRACE study and from under 1,500 subjects provided by 6 global collaborators. Nearly every sample came with metadata listing a de-identified subject ID, COVID-19 status, age in years and sex. The repertoires were made available in a free public database intended to serve as a resource for research on the immune response to SARS-CoV-2. The material from the prospective study consisted of cDNA or gDNA derived from T cells, B-cell-depleted T cells, or PBMCs. Subjects who had been exposed to COVID-19, were actively infected with it, or had recovered from it provided the deeply sampled blood TCRbeta repertoires that made up the dataset. On the study overall, not on this receptor specifically: The amount of clinical and demographic metadata varied by source and participant and was provided uncurated.

The immunoSEQ Assay, a bias-controlled multiplex PCR, was used to amplify TCRbeta CDR3 regions from genomic DNA. The study's own analysis went as follows. The number of nucleated cells in each sample was estimated from the amplification of reference gene primers within the assay. To quantify the absolute abundance of each unique TCRbeta CDR3 rearrangement, sequence reads were collapsed and filtered. Productive Simpson clonality was computed per sample as the square root of Simpson's diversity index over productive rearrangements. TCRdb re-hosts the immuneACCESS table, in-frame sequences only. Its copies lack some clones; in the studies checked, an unresolved V gene accounts for under half of them, and the cause for the rest is not known. Clonal size and the V and J genes are those of that table, whereas D and trimming came from the DNA. Counted in this sample were under 300,000 clones; 70% to 80% of them appeared once. About 3.5% of the sample goes to the ten largest clones.

To note about this clone: The clone's antigen remains unknown. Base qualities are not at hand, and no much larger clone is one base apart.

Via the germline V gene, CDR1 is SNHLY and CDR2 FYNNEI. The cysteine opens and the phenylalanine closes a CDR3 of 15 amino acids. Solely the CDR3 DNA is kept, with 45 bases framed from the first base. Trimming leaves V shorter by 6 bases and J shorter by 3 bases, with the junction holding 10 bases beyond the gene matches. Each collaborating institution followed its own protocols to collect whole blood in K2EDTA tubes. Collaborator samples were shipped for TCRbeta analysis as frozen whole blood, isolated PBMCs, or DNA extracted from either sample type. Sequencing input: peripheral blood. The receptor was derived from an elderly woman with acute or convalescent COVID-19. The chain uses TRBV2 and TRBJ1-2, with TRBD1 identical over 7 junction bases. CDR3 reads: CASRVGGGFYYGYTF. The DNA reads TGTGCCAGCAGGGTTGGAGGGGGCTTTTACTATGGCTACACCTTC.